These T cell receptor beta chains were read from a single sample in a study of blood T cell repertoires in COVID-19. Assay used: immunoSEQ multiplex PCR; TCRdb lists only in-frame clones, some missing. Of under 200,000 clones in the sample, approximately 92% were seen once. The sequenced sample was peripheral blood. Receptor source: a man in his fifties with acute or convalescent COVID-19. The CDR3 runs from the conserved cysteine through the conserved F or W. D genes are given only for firm matches. The size entry is marked missing in some rows and otherwise reads once, few, many or a size class.

NA,NA,TRBJ2-5,TRBV5-1,TGCGCCAGCAGCTTGTCGCAGATCCAAGAGACCCAGTACTTC,CASSLSQIQETQYF
TRBD1,NA,TRBJ1-5,TRBV6-2/TRBV6-3,TGTGCCAGCAGTTACTACGGAGACAGGGGGGACAATCAGCCCCAGCATTTT,CASSYYGDRGDNQPQHF
NA,once,TRBJ1-1,TRBV14,TGTGCCAGCAGCCAACTACCGGGACTTCACAACACTGAAGCTTTCTTT,CASSQLPGLHNTEAFF
NA,NA,TRBJ1-1,TRBV7-2,TGTGCCAGCAGCTTAGTACAGGACACTGAAGCTTTCTTT,CASSLVQDTEAFF
TRBD1,NA,TRBJ1-1,TRBV19,TGTGCCAGTAGTATTGTGGGACAGGGCAGTACTGAAGCTTTCTTT,CASSIVGQGSTEAFF
TRBD1,NA,TRBJ1-1,TRBV11-2,TGTGCCAGCAGTACCGGGACAGGGGGCACTGAAGCTTTCTTT,CASSTGTGGTEAFF
NA,NA,TRBJ1-5,TRBV28,TGTGCCAGCATAACAGGGTTTCAGCCCCAGCATTTT,CASITGFQPQHF
TRBD1,once,TRBJ1-1,TRBV7-2,TGTGCCAGCAGCCCTCCGGGACAGGGCACTGAAGCTTTCTTT,CASSPPGQGTEAFF
TRBD2,once,TRBJ2-7,TRBV11-2,TGTGCCAGCCGTCTAAGCGGGAGGGCCGGCGAGCAGTACTTC,CASRLSGRAGEQYF
TRBD2,NA,TRBJ2-1,TRBV5-6,TGTGCCAGCAGCCCCGAGCGGGATGCCCCCTACAATGAGCAGTTCTTC,CASSPERDAPYNEQFF
NA,NA,TRBJ1-5,TRBV7-2,TGTGCCAGCAGCCTTGACGGGAATCAGCCCCAGCATTTT,CASSLDGNQPQHF
TRBD2,few,TRBJ2-7,TRBV5-1,TGCGCCAGCAGCCCGGGACTAGCGGGAATAGGCGAGCAGTACTTC,CASSPGLAGIGEQYF
NA,NA,TRBJ1-2,TRBV25-1,TGTGCCAGCATCGCGGGGGGCCAGGGGCCTAACTATGGCTACACCTTC,CASIAGGQGPNYGYTF
NA,NA,TRBJ2-5,TRBV6-5,TGTGCCAGCAGTTCTATCTCGACCCAGTACTTC,CASSSISTQYF
NA,NA,TRBJ2-4,TRBV9,TGTGCCAGCACCACAGGGACCCAGGACATTCAGTACTTC,CASTTGTQDIQYF
NA,NA,TRBJ2-3,TRBV4-1,TGCGCCAGCAGCCAAATCCCCCTAGGAGAGGCAGATACGCAGTATTTT,CASSQIPLGEADTQYF
NA,NA,TRBJ1-2,TRBV6-6,TGTGCCAGCAGTCCTCATCACCTCGACAGCTATGGCTACACCTTC,CASSPHHLDSYGYTF
TRBD1,once,TRBJ1-2,TRBV2,TGTGCCAGCAGAACTAGACAGGGTTCGGATGGCTACACCTTC,CASRTRQGSDGYTF
NA,NA,TRBJ2-7,TRBV6-5,TGTGCCAGCAGTCCGAGTCCAGGGGCCTCCTACGAGCAGTACTTC,CASSPSPGASYEQYF
TRBD2,NA,TRBJ2-2,TRBV3-1/TRBV3-2,TGTGCCAGCAGCCAAGAAGGCGGGAGGTCCACCGGGGAGCTGTTTTTT,CASSQEGGRSTGELFF
TRBD2,NA,TRBJ2-1,TRBV29-1,TGCAGCGTTGAAGATCCCGGACTAGCGAATGAGCAGTTCTTC,CSVEDPGLANEQFF
NA,NA,TRBJ1-1,TRBV2,TGTGCCAGCAGAAAGGGGGACGTCCCTGAAGCTTTCTTT,CASRKGDVPEAFF
NA,NA,TRBJ1-5,TRBV18,TGTGCCAGCTCACCAGGACAGATTAGCAATCAGCCCCAGCATTTT,CASSPGQISNQPQHF
TRBD1,NA,TRBJ1-6,TRBV3-1/TRBV3-2,TGTGCCAGCAGCCATGAAAAAATTGACAGGGTGGATTCACCCCTCCACTTT,CASSHEKIDRVDSPLHF
TRBD2,NA,TRBJ2-3,TRBV7-9,TGTGCCAGCAGCTTACTGTTTAGCGGGGGGACAGATACGCAGTATTTT,CASSLLFSGGTDTQYF
NA,once,TRBJ2-2,TRBV7-9,TGTGCCAGCAGCTTAGGGAAGGGGGAGATGACCGGGGAGCTGTTTTTT,CASSLGKGEMTGELFF
NA,NA,TRBJ1-5,TRBV5-5,TGTGCCAGCAGCTTCTCTAGCAATCAGCCCCAGCATTTT,CASSFSSNQPQHF